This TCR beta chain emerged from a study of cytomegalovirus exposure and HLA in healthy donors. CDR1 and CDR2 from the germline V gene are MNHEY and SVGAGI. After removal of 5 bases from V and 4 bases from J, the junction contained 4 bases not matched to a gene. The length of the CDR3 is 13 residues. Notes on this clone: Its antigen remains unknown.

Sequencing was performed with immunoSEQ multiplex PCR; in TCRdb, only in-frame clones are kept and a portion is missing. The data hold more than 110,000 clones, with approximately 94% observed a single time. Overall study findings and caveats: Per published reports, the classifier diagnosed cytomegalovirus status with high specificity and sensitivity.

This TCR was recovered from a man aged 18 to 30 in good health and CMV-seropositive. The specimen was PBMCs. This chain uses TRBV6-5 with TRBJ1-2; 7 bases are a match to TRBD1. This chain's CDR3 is CASSRQGIYGYTF. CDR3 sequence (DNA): TGTGCCAGCAGTCGACAGGGAATCTATGGCTACACCTTC.